The present TCR beta chain was sequenced within a study of neurological immune-mediated disorders (dated by TCRdb to between 2018 and 2021). General notes on the study: Among the roughly 35 multiple sclerosis patients, approximately 30 had relapsing-remitting MS and 3 had secondary progressive MS. Using UMI-based sequencing, the study compared peripheral blood TCR-beta repertoires from patients with HTLV-I-associated myelopathy (HAM/TSP), patients with multiple sclerosis, and healthy controls. The roughly 100 TCR-beta libraries included longitudinal samples, technical triplicates and paired sorted CD4+ and CD8+ T-cell subsets alongside PBMC samples. The cohort included 60 to 75 subjects: about 15 with HAM/TSP, about 34 with multiple sclerosis, and around 20 healthy controls. Overall study outcomes, separate from this receptor: Repertoires from 18 of 34 MS patients were grouped by phylogenetic analysis into a cluster of related CDR3 sequences, suggesting a possible repertoire-level signature. No identical CDR3 amino acid sequences were found to be shared among expanded clones across subjects, suggesting that TCR-beta repertoires were private in all groups. The MS cluster was not associated with any clinical or MRI features, and the authors stated that larger cohorts are needed. TCR clonal expansion was highest in HAM/TSP patients and lowest in MS patients, with MS patients falling below even healthy controls.

Reading from cysteine to phenylalanine, the CDR3 counts 13 amino acids. CDR3 DNA is the only sequence kept; it has 39 bases, read in frame from the first base. Trimming accounts for 4 bases at V and 6 bases at J, while the number of junction bases matched to no gene is 3. This clonotype was recorded at least ten times. This clone's antigen is unknown. Base qualities are not recorded, but no much larger clone differs from it by a single base. For unsorted PBMC libraries, 2 million PBMCs were used after storage in RNAlater at -80 degrees C until RNA extraction. Multiple sclerosis patients were enrolled in a US clinical protocol under which disease progression was evaluated by magnetic resonance imaging. Peripheral blood was subjected to Ficoll-Hypaque density gradient centrifugation to isolate PBMCs, which were then cryopreserved in liquid nitrogen. cDNA synthesis used template-switch 5'RACE with a primer carrying a 10-nucleotide random unique molecular identifier tagging each TCR transcript. Every sequencing run covered 15-18 subjects and yielded more than 180 million TCR-beta sequences. The RNeasy kit was used for extraction of total RNA. TCR-beta VDJ regions were amplified with primers for the TCR constant region and the 5'RACE anchor, using the KAPA Real-time Library Amplification kit. Sample indexes and Illumina adaptors were added in a first PCR, and a second PCR then increased library yield. After Ampure bead purification, the roughly 650 bp TCR product was size-selected on a 2% E-gel SizeSelection system. Before pooling, library quality was checked on a Bioanalyzer, concentration was measured with Qubit, and libraries were quantified with the Kapa Library Quantification kit. An Illumina HiSeq 2500 was used to sequence the libraries paired-end at 2 x 150 bp. To increase sequence diversity, about 25-31% phiX was spiked into each library pool. On the authors' methods: The UMI-based MiGEC pipeline processed quality-filtered reads and removed over 75% of raw TCR sequences during error correction. VDJ genes were aligned to IMGT germline references, and clonotypes were defined by unique CDR3 amino acid sequence plus V-J genes. VDJtools evaluated clonal expansion, Shannon diversity and CDR3 relatedness (CalcPairwiseDistances, ClusterSamples); CLCbio workbench built phylogenetic trees. Using coefficient-of-variation modelling across technical triplicates, the study counted a clone as expanded if it had at least 8 unique UMIs. TCRdb trimmed the raw reads at Q25, called clones with MiXCR and kept productive beta chains. CDR3 protein duplicates are merged, each entry listing the most common genes and DNA. What appears here as the V and J calls and clone size reflects TCRdb's work, not the paper's. This sample comprises around 130,000 distinct CDR3 sequences, around 3% of them detected only once. Of the sample, over 1% is held by the ten largest clones.

This TCR was recovered from a woman in her thirties with multiple sclerosis. Recombination linked TRBV12-3 or TRBV12-4 to TRBJ1-5; TRBD1 aligns with 7 central bases. Sample: PBMCs. The nucleotides read TGTGCCAGCAGTTGGACAGGCGGTCAGCCCCAGCATTTT. Its product reads: CASSWTGGQPQHF.